This T cell receptor beta chain emerged from a study of human T cells and chemical hapten exposure. TCRdb itself ran the RACE reads through MiXCR, one entry per CDR3 protein. The sample shows about 41,000 distinct CDR3 sequences, about 3% of them seen only once. In germline, CDR1 is MDHEN, CDR2 SYDVKM. The CDR3 contains 13 residues. V was cut by 8 bases and J by 2 bases, with 13 bases left in between. This clonotype showed up many times. The time point was: patch test 2, 6 weeks after DPC sensitization. The treatment here: therapeutic diphenylcyclopropenone sensitization with weekly scalp DPC. The clonotype comes from a middle-aged man with alopecia areata. Some clones in this sample may be carry-over from other donors' samples. The source material was whole blood, sampled in connection with sensitization to the hapten diphenylcyclopropenone (DPC). The rearrangement links TRBV28 to TRBJ2-7; D unresolved. CDR3 amino acids: CASGRHTAYEQYF. The CDR3 DNA reads as TGTGCCAGCGGCAGGCACACTGCCTACGAGCAGTACTTC.